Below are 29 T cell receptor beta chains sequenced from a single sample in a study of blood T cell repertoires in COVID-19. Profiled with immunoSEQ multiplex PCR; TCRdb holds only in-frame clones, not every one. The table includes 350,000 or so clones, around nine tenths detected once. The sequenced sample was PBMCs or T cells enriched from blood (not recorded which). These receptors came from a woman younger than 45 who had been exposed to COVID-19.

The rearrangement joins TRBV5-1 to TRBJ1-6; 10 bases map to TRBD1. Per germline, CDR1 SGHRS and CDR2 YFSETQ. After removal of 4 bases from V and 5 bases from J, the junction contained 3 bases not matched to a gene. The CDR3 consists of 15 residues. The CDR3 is CASSMGQGNNSPLHF. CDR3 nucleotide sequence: TGCGCCAGCAGCATGGGACAGGGGAATAATTCACCCCTCCACTTT.

Here the CDR3 reads CASSQGLAGGETQYF. The CDR3 bases are TGTGCCAGCAGCCAAGGACTAGCGGGAGGAGAGACCCAGTACTTC. The chain is built from TRBV3-1 (or the pseudogene TRBV3-2) and TRBJ2-5; 13 nucleotides agree with TRBD2. Germline V gives CDR1 LGHDT, CDR2 YNNKEL (reference sequence). The CDR3 extends over 15 amino acids. J gave up 4 bases and V 1 base, and 0 bases lay outside the gene matches.

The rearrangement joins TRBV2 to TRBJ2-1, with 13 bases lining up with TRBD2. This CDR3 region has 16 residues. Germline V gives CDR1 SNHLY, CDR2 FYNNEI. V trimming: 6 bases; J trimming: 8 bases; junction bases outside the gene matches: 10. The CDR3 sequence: CASSYGLAGEVDEQFF. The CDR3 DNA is TGTGCCAGCAGCTACGGACTAGCGGGAGAGGTCGATGAGCAGTTCTTC.

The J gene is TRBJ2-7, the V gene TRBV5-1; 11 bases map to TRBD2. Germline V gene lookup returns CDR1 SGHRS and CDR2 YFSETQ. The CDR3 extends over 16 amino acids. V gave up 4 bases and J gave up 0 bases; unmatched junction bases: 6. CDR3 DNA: TGCGCCAGCAGCGCGGGACTAGCGGATCGCTCCTACGAGCAGTACTTC. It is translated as CASSAGLADRSYEQYF.

This CDR3 reads CASSWDTHGYTF. The CDR3 DNA sequence: TGTGCCAGCAGCTGGGACACCCATGGCTACACCTTC. The V gene is TRBV12-3 or TRBV12-4, the J gene TRBJ1-2; perhaps TRBD1 as D (6 bases). The CDR3 is 12 residues long. Trimming cost V 6 bases and J 6 bases, with 11 bases left between them.

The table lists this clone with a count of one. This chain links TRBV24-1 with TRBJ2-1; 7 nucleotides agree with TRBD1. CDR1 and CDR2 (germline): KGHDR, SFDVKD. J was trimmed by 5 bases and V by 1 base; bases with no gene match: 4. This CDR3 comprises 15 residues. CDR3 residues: CATSDFGTAHNEQFF. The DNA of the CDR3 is TGTGCCACCAGTGATTTCGGGACAGCGCACAATGAGCAGTTCTTC.

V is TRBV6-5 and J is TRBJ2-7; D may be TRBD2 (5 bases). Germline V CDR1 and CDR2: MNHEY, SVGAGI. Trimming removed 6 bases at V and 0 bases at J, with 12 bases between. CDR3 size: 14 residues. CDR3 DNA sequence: TGTGCCAGCAGGCGCGGGTACTCCTCCTACGAGCAGTACTTC. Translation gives CASRRGYSSYEQYF.

This chain's CDR3 is CASSFREWDRESTEAFF. CDR3 nucleotides: TGTGCCAGCAGTTTTAGGGAATGGGACAGGGAATCCACTGAAGCTTTCTTT. V usage is TRBV28 and J usage is TRBJ1-1, with 9 positions matching TRBD1. This CDR3 contains 17 residues. The V and J ends lost 3 bases and 4 bases, in that order; junction bases with no gene match: 12. Germline lookup yields CDR1 MDHEN and CDR2 SYDVKM.

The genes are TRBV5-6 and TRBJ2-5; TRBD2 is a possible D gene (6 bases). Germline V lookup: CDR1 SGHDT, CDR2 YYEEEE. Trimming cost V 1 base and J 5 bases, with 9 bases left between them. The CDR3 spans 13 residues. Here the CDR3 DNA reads TGTGCCAGCAGCTTGTGGGGGAGGGAGACCCAGTACTTC. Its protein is CASSLWGRETQYF.

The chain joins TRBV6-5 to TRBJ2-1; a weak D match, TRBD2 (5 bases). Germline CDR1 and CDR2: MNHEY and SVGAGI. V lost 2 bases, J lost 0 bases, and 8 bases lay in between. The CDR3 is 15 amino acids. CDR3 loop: CASSYRADSYNEQFF. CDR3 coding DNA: TGTGCCAGCAGTTACCGAGCGGACTCCTACAATGAGCAGTTCTTC.

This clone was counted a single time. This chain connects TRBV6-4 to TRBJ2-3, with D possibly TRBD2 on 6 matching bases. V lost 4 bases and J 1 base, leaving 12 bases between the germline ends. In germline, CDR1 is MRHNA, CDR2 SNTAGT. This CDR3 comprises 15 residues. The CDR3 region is CASSGSSEGTDTQYF. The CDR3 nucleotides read TGTGCCAGCAGTGGGTCTAGCGAGGGCACAGATACGCAGTATTTT.

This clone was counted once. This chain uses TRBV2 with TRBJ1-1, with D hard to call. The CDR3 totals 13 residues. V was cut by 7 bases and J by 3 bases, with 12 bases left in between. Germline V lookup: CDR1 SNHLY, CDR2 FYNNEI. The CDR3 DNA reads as TGTGCCAGCACCCCGGACGGGGACACTGAAGCTTTCTTT. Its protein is CASTPDGDTEAFF.

Here the CDR3 reads CASSLALAGGPTDTQYF. For the CDR3, the DNA is TGTGCCAGCAGCTTAGCGTTAGCGGGAGGGCCAACAGATACGCAGTATTTT. The chain carries TRBV7-9 and TRBJ2-3; TRBD2 matches at 11 bases. Germline trimming cut 0 bases from V and 3 bases from J; bases unmatched to any gene: 5. Germline V gene data show CDR1 as SEHNR and CDR2 as FQNEAQ (reference sequence). The CDR3 has 17 amino acids.

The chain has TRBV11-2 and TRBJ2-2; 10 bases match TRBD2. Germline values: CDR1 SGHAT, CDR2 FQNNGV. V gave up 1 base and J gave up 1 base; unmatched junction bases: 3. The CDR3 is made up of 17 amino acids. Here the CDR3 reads CASSLVAGGLNTGELFF. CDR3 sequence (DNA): TGTGCCAGCAGCTTAGTAGCGGGAGGTTTGAACACCGGGGAGCTGTTTTTT.

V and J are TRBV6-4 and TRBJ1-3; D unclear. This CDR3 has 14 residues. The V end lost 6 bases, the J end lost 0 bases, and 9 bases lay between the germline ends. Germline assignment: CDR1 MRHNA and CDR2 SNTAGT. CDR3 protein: CASRAGISGNTIYF. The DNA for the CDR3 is TGTGCCAGCAGGGCCGGGATCTCTGGAAACACCATATATTTT.

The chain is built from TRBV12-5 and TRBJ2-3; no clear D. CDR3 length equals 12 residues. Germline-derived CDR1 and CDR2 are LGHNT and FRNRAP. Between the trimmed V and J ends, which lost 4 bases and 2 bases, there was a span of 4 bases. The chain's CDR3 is CASGSNTDTQYF. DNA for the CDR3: TGTGCTAGTGGTTCAAACACAGATACGCAGTATTTT.

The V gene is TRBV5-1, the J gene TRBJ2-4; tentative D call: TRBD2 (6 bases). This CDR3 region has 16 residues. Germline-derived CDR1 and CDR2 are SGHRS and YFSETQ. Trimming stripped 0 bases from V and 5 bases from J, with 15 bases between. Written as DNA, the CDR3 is TGCGCCAGCAGCTTGGTGGCGGGGCAGGGCCAAAACATTCAGTACTTC. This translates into CASSLVAGQGQNIQYF.

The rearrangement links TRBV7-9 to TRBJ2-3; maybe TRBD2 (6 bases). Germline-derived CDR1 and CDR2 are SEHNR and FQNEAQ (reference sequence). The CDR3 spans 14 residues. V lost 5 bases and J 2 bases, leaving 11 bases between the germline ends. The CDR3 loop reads CASSARGFTDTQYF. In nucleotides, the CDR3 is TGTGCCAGCAGCGCGCGGGGATTCACAGATACGCAGTATTTT.

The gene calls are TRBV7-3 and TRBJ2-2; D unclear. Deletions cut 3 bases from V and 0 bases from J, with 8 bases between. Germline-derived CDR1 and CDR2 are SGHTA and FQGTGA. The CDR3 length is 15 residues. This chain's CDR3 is CASSFPRANTGELFF. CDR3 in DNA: TGTGCCAGCAGCTTCCCTCGAGCGAACACCGGGGAGCTGTTTTTT.

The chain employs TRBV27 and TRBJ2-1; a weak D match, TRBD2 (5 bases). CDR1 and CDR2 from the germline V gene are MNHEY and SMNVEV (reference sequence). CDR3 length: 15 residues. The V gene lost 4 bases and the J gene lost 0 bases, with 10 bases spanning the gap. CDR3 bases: TGTGCCAGCAGTTCAGCGGACCTCTCCTACAATGAGCAGTTCTTC. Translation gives CASSSADLSYNEQFF.

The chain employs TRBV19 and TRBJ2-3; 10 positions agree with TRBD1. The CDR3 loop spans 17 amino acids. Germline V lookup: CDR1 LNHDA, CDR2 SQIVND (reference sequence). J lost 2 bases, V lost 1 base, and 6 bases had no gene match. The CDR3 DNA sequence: TGTGCCAGTAGTATAGGGGCGACAGGGGGCTTCACAGATACGCAGTATTTT. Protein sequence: CASSIGATGGFTDTQYF.

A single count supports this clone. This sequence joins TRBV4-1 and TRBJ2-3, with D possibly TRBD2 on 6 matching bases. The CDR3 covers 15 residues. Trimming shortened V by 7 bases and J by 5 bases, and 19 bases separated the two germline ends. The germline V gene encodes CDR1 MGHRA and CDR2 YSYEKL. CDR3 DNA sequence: TGCGCCAGCAAATACTGGGACTCCCCCGGAGATACGCAGTATTTT. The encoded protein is CASKYWDSPGDTQYF.

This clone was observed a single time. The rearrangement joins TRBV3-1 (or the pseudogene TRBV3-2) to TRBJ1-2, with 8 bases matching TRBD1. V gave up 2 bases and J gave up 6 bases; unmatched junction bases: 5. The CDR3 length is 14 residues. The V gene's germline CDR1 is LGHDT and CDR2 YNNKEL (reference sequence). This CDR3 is CASSQYDRGNGYTF. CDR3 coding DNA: TGTGCCAGCAGCCAATATGACAGGGGAAATGGCTACACCTTC.

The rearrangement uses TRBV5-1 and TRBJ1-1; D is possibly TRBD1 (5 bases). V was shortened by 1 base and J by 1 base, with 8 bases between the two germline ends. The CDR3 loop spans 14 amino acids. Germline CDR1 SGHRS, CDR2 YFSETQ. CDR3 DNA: TGCGCCAGCAGCTTGAGTCAGGGGAACACTGAAGCTTTCTTT. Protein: CASSLSQGNTEAFF.

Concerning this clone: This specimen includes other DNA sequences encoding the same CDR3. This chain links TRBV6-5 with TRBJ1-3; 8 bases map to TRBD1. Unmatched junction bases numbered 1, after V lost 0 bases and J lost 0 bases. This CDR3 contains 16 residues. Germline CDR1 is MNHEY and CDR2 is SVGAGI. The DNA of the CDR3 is TGTGCCAGCAGTTACTCGGGGACAGGCTCTGGAAACACCATATATTTT. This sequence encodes CASSYSGTGSGNTIYF.

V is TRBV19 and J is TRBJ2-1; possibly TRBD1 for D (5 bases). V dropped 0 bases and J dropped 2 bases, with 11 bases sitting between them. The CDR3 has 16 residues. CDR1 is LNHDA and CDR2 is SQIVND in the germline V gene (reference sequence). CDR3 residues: CASSIEGPGPYNEQFF. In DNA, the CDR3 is TGTGCCAGTAGTATAGAGGGGCCAGGCCCCTACAATGAGCAGTTCTTC.

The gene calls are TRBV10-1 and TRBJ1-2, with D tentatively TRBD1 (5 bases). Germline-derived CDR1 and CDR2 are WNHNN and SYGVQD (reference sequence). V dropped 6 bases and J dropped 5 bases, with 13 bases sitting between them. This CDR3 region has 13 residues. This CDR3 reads CASSLDSDYGYTF. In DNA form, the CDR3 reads TGCGCCAGCAGCCTCGACAGTGATTATGGCTACACCTTC.

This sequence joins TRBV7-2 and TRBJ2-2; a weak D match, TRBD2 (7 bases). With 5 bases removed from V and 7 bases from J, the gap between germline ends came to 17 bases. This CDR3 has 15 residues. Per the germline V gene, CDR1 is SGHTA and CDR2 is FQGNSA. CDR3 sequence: CASSPYWGGHGELFF. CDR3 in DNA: TGTGCCAGCAGCCCCTATTGGGGGGGCCACGGGGAGCTGTTTTTT.

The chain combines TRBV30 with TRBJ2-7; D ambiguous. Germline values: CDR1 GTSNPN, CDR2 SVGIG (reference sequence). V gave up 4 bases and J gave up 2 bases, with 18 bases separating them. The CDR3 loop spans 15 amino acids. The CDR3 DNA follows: TGTGCCTGGACCTTACGGTCATCTTTTGCCTACGAGCAGTACTTC. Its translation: CAWTLRSSFAYEQYF.